These 2 T cell receptor beta chains originate from one sample sequenced in a study of blood T cell repertoires in COVID-19 (dated by TCRdb to about 2020). Library creation used the immunoSEQ multiplex PCR assay. In its TCRdb copy, this immuneACCESS table keeps in-frame sequences only and misses some clones. Where compared with another copy, unresolved V genes explain less than half of these, and the others have no known cause. The table for this sample lists 250,000 to 350,000 clones; more than 75% of them were counted only once. The ten largest clones add up to around 2.5% of the sample. Sample: PBMCs or T cells enriched from blood (not recorded which). These TCRs come from a man between 60 and 75 years old who had recovered from COVID-19.

The J gene is TRBJ1-6, the V gene TRBV5-4; tentative D call: TRBD1 (6 bases). The length of the CDR3 is 15 residues. The V end lost 0 bases, the J end lost 5 bases, and 9 bases lay between the germline ends. Germline V CDR1 and CDR2: SGHNT, YYREEE (reference sequence). The CDR3 loop reads CASSLAQGNNSPLHF. The CDR3 DNA sequence: TGTGCCAGCAGCTTGGCCCAGGGGAATAATTCACCCCTCCACTTT. The full variable domain, completed using reference TRBV5-4 and TRBJ1-6, is ETGVTQSPTHLIKTRGQQVTLRCSSQSGHNTVSWYQQALGQGPQFIFQYYREEENGRGNFPPRFSGLQFPNYSSELNVNALELDDSALYLCASSLAQGNNSPLHFGNGTRLTVT.

The V and J genes are TRBV5-4 and TRBJ2-7, with 8 bases identical to TRBD1. Germline V lookup: CDR1 SGHNT, CDR2 YYREEE (reference sequence). CDR3 length: 14 amino acids. Losses at the gene ends were 2 bases for V and 3 bases for J; bases not matched to a gene: 4. CDR3 nucleotides: TGTGCCAGCAGCTTACCCGGACAGGGCTACGAGCAGTACTTC. This encodes CASSLPGQGYEQYF.